The 22 T cell receptor beta chains below come from one sample, sequenced in a study of cytomegalovirus exposure and HLA in healthy donors (dated by TCRdb to 2016 to 2017). Library preparation was by the immunoSEQ multiplex PCR assay. As stored in TCRdb, this immuneACCESS dataset retains in-frame rearrangements with V and J assigned. A fraction of the clones does not appear; measured against another copy, unresolved V genes explain less than half of the discrepancy, and the remainder lacks a known reason. The sample profile shows some 72,000 clones; roughly 95% of them were found once. Roughly 1.6% of the sample belongs to the ten largest clones. Sequenced sample: PBMCs. The receptors shown here come from a man younger than 35 in good health and CMV-seropositive.

The chain uses TRBV30 and TRBJ1-1; 7 nucleotides align to TRBD1. The CDR3 consists of 11 residues. Per germline, CDR1 GTSNPN and CDR2 SVGIG (reference sequence). V was clipped by 1 base and J by 10 bases; unmatched bases: 3. CDR3 sequence reads: CAWSAGTVAFF. Written as DNA, the CDR3 is TGTGCCTGGAGTGCCGGGACAGTAGCTTTCTTT.

V is TRBV19 and J is TRBJ2-2; 11 bases agree with TRBD2. Germline CDR1 LNHDA, CDR2 SQIVND (reference sequence). V trimming: 3 bases; J trimming: 0 bases; junction bases outside the gene matches: 3. This CDR3 has 17 amino acids. The DNA for the CDR3 is TGTGCCAGTAGTATTAAACTAGCGGGAGCGAACACCGGGGAGCTGTTTTTT. It is translated as CASSIKLAGANTGELFF.

The chain couples TRBV10-3 to TRBJ2-2; 8 bases align to TRBD1. The CDR3 has 15 amino acids. Germline CDR1 is ENHRY and CDR2 is SYGVKD. The J segment lost 6 bases and the V segment lost 4 bases, leaving 7 bases of the junction unmatched. The CDR3 sequence is CAISGQDRAPGELFF. The CDR3 bases are TGTGCCATCAGTGGACAGGACAGGGCTCCCGGGGAGCTGTTTTTT.

V usage is TRBV10-3 and J usage is TRBJ1-1, with D perhaps TRBD1 (6 bases). V lost 10 bases to trimming and J lost 10 bases, with 19 bases between them. Germline loops: CDR1 ENHRY, CDR2 SYGVKD. The CDR3 is 12 residues long. CDR3 protein: CATHGSVQGAFF. CDR3 nucleotide sequence: TGTGCCACCCATGGTTCCGTACAGGGAGCTTTCTTT.

The genes are TRBV19 and TRBJ2-5; TRBD2 matches at 8 bases. The germline CDR1 and CDR2 sequences are LNHDA and SQIVND (reference sequence). The CDR3 is made up of 14 amino acids. With V trimmed by 3 bases and J by 5 bases, 5 bases remained unmatched. The CDR3 nucleotides read TGTGCCAGTAGTATCCAGACTAGCGTGGAGACCCAGTACTTC. Translation: CASSIQTSVETQYF.

The chain combines TRBV18 with TRBJ2-7; 7 bases align to TRBD1. Germline V CDR1 and CDR2: KGHSH, LQKENI. The CDR3 covers 12 residues. With 5 bases clipped from V and 4 bases from J, the junction kept 2 bases outside the gene matches. The CDR3 spells CASSGTAYEQYF. For the CDR3, the DNA is TGTGCCAGCTCAGGGACAGCGTACGAGCAGTACTTC.

The chain carries TRBV7-8 and TRBJ2-3; 11 nucleotides align to TRBD2. Germline CDR1 and CDR2: SGHVS and FQNEAQ. CDR3 length: 18 residues. The ends lost 2 bases at V and 0 bases at J; junction bases unmatched: 7. CDR3 loop: CASSLFVAGGRSTDTQYF. The CDR3 nucleotides are TGTGCCAGCAGCTTATTTGTAGCGGGAGGGCGTAGCACAGATACGCAGTATTTT. Using reference TRBV7-8 and TRBJ2-3 for the parts outside the CDR3, the full variable domain is GAGVSQSPRYKVAKRGQDVALRCDPISGHVSLFWYQQALGQGPEFLTYFQNEAQLDKSGLPSDRFFAERPEGSVSTLKIQRTQQEDSAVYLCASSLFVAGGRSTDTQYFGPGTRLTVL.

The sample holds one count of this clone. V usage is TRBV5-4 and J usage is TRBJ1-1; D not resolved. CDR3 size: 16 residues. Trimming shortened V by 0 bases and J by 2 bases, and 14 bases separated the two germline ends. The germline V gene encodes CDR1 SGHNT and CDR2 YYREEE (reference sequence). The CDR3 coding sequence is TGTGCCAGCAGCTTGGGTCGCGCAGGAGGAAACACTGAAGCTTTCTTT. Its translation is CASSLGRAGGNTEAFF.

This chain links TRBV6-1 with TRBJ2-5; D is uncertain. The CDR3 sequence is 11 residues long. Germline loops: CDR1 MNHNS, CDR2 SASEGT. V was shortened by 6 bases and J by 3 bases, with 5 bases between the two germline ends. CDR3 amino acids: CASRREETQYF. In nucleotides, the CDR3 is TGTGCCAGCAGGAGAGAAGAGACCCAGTACTTC.

The CDR3 DNA reads as TGTGCCATCAGTGAGTCCACTAGCGGGAGAGGGGAGACCCAGTACTTC. It yields the protein CAISESTSGRGETQYF. This chain links TRBV10-3 with TRBJ2-5; 11 bases map to TRBD2. This CDR3 is built from 16 residues. After removal of 0 bases from V and 5 bases from J, the junction contained 5 bases not matched to a gene. Germline V gene sequence: CDR1 ENHRY, CDR2 SYGVKD.

The chain combines TRBV29-1 with TRBJ1-4, with unresolved D. V was cut by 4 bases and J by 3 bases, with 9 bases left in between. The CDR3 sequence is 13 residues long. CDR1 is SQVTM, CDR2 ANQGSEA, per germline. CDR3 bases: TGCAGCGTTGGGCCCGATTCTAATGAAAAACTGTTTTTT. Translation gives CSVGPDSNEKLFF.

The chain is built from TRBV15 and TRBJ1-5; D not certain. The CDR3 contains 13 residues. V was trimmed by 0 bases and J by 10 bases, leaving 10 bases between them. Germline V gene lookup returns CDR1 LNHNV and CDR2 YYDKDF (reference sequence). The CDR3 nucleotides read TGTGCCACCAGCAGAGAGGGCCTTAACCCCCAGCATTTT. Translation gives CATSREGLNPQHF.

CDR3 amino acids: CASSLATGVSYEQYF. The CDR3 bases are TGCGCCAGCAGCTTGGCCACGGGAGTCAGCTACGAGCAGTACTTC. The V gene is TRBV5-1, the J gene TRBJ2-7, with D perhaps TRBD2 (6 bases). The CDR3 contains 15 residues. V dropped 0 bases and J dropped 3 bases, with 13 bases sitting between them. Germline V gene sequence: CDR1 SGHRS, CDR2 YFSETQ.

The genes are TRBV7-9 and TRBJ2-5; D remains unclear. Germline V lookup: CDR1 SEHNR, CDR2 FQNEAQ (reference sequence). Trimming removed 3 bases from V and 5 bases from J, with 10 bases in between. The CDR3 runs to 13 residues. The CDR3 nucleotides are TGTGCCAGCAGCTTCGGAGACGTGGAGACCCAGTACTTC. The encoded protein is CASSFGDVETQYF.

This clone was observed a single time. CDR3 protein: CATSSRKTGGPNQPQHF. The CDR3 region has the DNA TGTGCCACCAGCTCACGTAAGACAGGGGGCCCCAATCAGCCCCAGCATTTT. V and J are TRBV15 and TRBJ1-5; the match to TRBD1 covers 10 bases. The germline gives CDR1 LNHNV, CDR2 YYDKDF (reference sequence). The CDR3 extends over 17 amino acids. J lost 3 bases, V lost 5 bases, and 10 bases had no gene match. The variable domain in full, completed from reference TRBV15 and TRBJ1-5, reads DAMVIQNPRYQVTQFGKPVTLSCSQTLNHNVMYWYQQKSSQAPKLLFHYYDKDFNNEADTPDNFQSRRPNTSFCFLDIRSPGLGDTAMYLCATSSRKTGGPNQPQHFGDGTRLSIL.

The chain carries TRBV28 and TRBJ1-5; 11 nucleotides match TRBD1. Germline lookup yields CDR1 MDHEN and CDR2 SYDVKM. There are 15 residues in the CDR3. J was trimmed by 9 bases and V by 1 base; bases with no gene match: 5. The CDR3 here is CASSLLGQGAGPQHF. CDR3 coding DNA: TGTGCCAGCAGTTTATTAGGACAGGGGGCTGGGCCCCAGCATTTT.

This CDR3 reads CASSFTDEAFF. The CDR3 DNA reads as TGTGCCAGCAGCTTCACAGACGAAGCTTTCTTT. This chain links TRBV5-6 with TRBJ1-1; unclear D gene. The V end was cut by 2 bases, the J end by 8 bases, with 7 bases between. CDR3 length: 11 amino acids. Germline V gives CDR1 SGHDT, CDR2 YYEEEE.

V and J are TRBV5-1 and TRBJ2-3; 7 nucleotides agree with TRBD1. With V trimmed by 4 bases and J by 5 bases, 7 bases remained unmatched. CDR3 size: 14 residues. Per the germline V gene, CDR1 is SGHRS and CDR2 is YFSETQ. As DNA, the CDR3 is TGCGCCAGCAGCAACGACAGGGCCAAAGATACGCAGTATTTT. Translated: CASSNDRAKDTQYF.

This rearrangement joins TRBV14 to TRBJ2-2; unclear D gene. Germline-derived CDR1 and CDR2 are SGHDN and FVKESK. Trimming removed 6 bases from V and 4 bases from J, with 6 bases in between. This CDR3 comprises 12 residues. The CDR3 nucleotides read TGTGCCAGCAGTTACATCACCGGGGAGCTGTTTTTT. The encoded protein is CASSYITGELFF.

The CDR3 region is CSVVRTSSPGELFF. In DNA form, the CDR3 reads TGCAGCGTTGTTCGGACTAGTTCACCCGGGGAGCTGTTTTTT. The chain uses TRBV29-1 and TRBJ2-2; 7 bases map to TRBD2. The germline CDR1 and CDR2 sequences are SQVTM and ANQGSEA. The CDR3 runs 14 residues. The V segment lost 4 bases and the J segment 6 bases; nucleotides outside the gene matches: 8.

The chain is built from TRBV28 and TRBJ2-7; D uncertain. This CDR3 has 15 amino acids. V was clipped by 2 bases and J by 3 bases, with 14 bases between them. Germline V gene lookup returns CDR1 MDHEN and CDR2 SYDVKM. This CDR3 is CASSLIRGWNYEQYF. The CDR3 DNA sequence: TGTGCCAGCAGTTTAATCCGCGGTTGGAACTACGAGCAGTACTTC.

V is TRBV30 and J is TRBJ2-1, with a weak D call TRBD1 (6 bases). The CDR3 runs 14 residues. Trimming left V 1 base short and J 8 bases short, with 15 bases between. Germline loops: CDR1 GTSNPN, CDR2 SVGIG (reference sequence). Here the CDR3 reads CAWSDQGWTHEQFF. The CDR3, as DNA: TGTGCCTGGAGTGACCAGGGGTGGACGCATGAGCAGTTCTTC.